The 29 T cell receptor beta chains in this list originate from one sample, sequenced in a study of blood T cell repertoires in COVID-19. Repertoires were generated with immunoSEQ multiplex PCR, while TCRdb's copy carries only in-frame clones and drops some. The sample holds over 110,000 clones, 85% to 90% seen once. The sequencing sample was made of PBMCs or T cells enriched from blood (not recorded which). These receptors all stem from a man between 60 and 70 years old who had recovered from COVID-19.

This rearrangement joins TRBV2 to TRBJ1-5; a possible D gene is TRBD1 (5 bases). The germline V gene encodes CDR1 SNHLY and CDR2 FYNNEI. Trimming took 3 bases from V and 3 from J, leaving 9 bases between them. The length of the CDR3 is 14 residues. CDR3 loop: CASSEDTVNQPQHF. Written as DNA, the CDR3 is TGTGCCAGCAGTGAGGACACCGTCAATCAGCCCCAGCATTTT.

The genes are TRBV27 and TRBJ2-7; no clear D gene. V gave up 3 bases and J gave up 1 base, with 7 bases separating them. Germline CDR1 reads MNHEY; CDR2 reads SMNVEV (reference sequence). This CDR3 has 13 amino acids. CDR3 in DNA: TGTGCCAGCAGTTTGGGCAGGTCCTACGAGCAGTACTTC. As protein: CASSLGRSYEQYF.

The CDR3 reads CASSGDRVDEKLFF. Here the CDR3 DNA reads TGTGCCAGCAGTGGGGACAGGGTTGATGAAAAACTGTTTTTT. The chain couples TRBV2 to TRBJ1-4; 9 bases map to TRBD1. This CDR3 region has 14 residues. V was clipped by 4 bases and J by 6 bases; unmatched bases: 3. Germline V gene sequence: CDR1 SNHLY, CDR2 FYNNEI.

The chain uses TRBV19 and TRBJ2-1; the D is unclear. This CDR3 is 14 amino acids long. Per germline, CDR1 LNHDA and CDR2 SQIVND (reference sequence). V shed 5 bases and J shed 2 bases, with 10 bases lying between them. The DNA for the CDR3 is TGTGCCAGTAGTCCTAGAGTAACCTACAATGAGCAGTTCTTC. Amino acid sequence: CASSPRVTYNEQFF.

This chain connects TRBV5-1 to TRBJ1-6; D unresolved. V shed 1 base and J shed 0 bases, with 8 bases lying between them. There are 16 residues in the CDR3. Germline-derived CDR1 and CDR2 are SGHRS and YFSETQ. The CDR3 DNA reads TGCGCCAGCAGCTTGACACTAAGCTCCTATAATTCACCCCTCCACTTT. Protein: CASSLTLSSYNSPLHF.

This chain joins TRBV7-2 and TRBJ2-5, with 12 bases lining up with TRBD2. CDR3 length equals 15 residues. Germline V gene lookup returns CDR1 SGHTA and CDR2 FQGNSA. Trimming took 2 bases from V and 5 from J; bases not matched to a gene: 3. The CDR3 DNA sequence: TGTGCCAGCAGCTTACTAGCGGGAGGGTTTGAGACCCAGTACTTC. Amino acid sequence: CASSLLAGGFETQYF. Using reference TRBV7-2 and TRBJ2-5 for the parts outside the CDR3, the full variable domain is GAGVSQSPSNKVTEKGKDVELRCDPISGHTALYWYRQSLGQGLEFLIYFQGNSAPDKSGLPSDRFSAERTGGSVSTLTIQRTQQEDSAVYLCASSLLAGGFETQYFGPGTRLLVL.

This chain uses TRBV19 with TRBJ1-2; D call uncertain. The CDR3 totals 15 residues. V dropped 5 bases and J dropped 0 bases, with 13 bases sitting between them. Germline V gives CDR1 LNHDA, CDR2 SQIVND (reference sequence). As DNA, the CDR3 is TGTGCCAGTAGTGCCCAGAGCCTAGCTAACTATGGCTACACCTTC. This codes for CASSAQSLANYGYTF.

The chain joins TRBV4-2 to TRBJ2-7, with D possibly TRBD2 on 7 matching bases. There are 16 residues in the CDR3. V was trimmed by 0 bases and J by 2 bases, leaving 14 bases between them. Germline V CDR1 and CDR2: LGHNA, YNFKEQ. The CDR3 loop reads CASSQEGRGATYEQYF. CDR3 bases: TGTGCCAGCAGCCAAGAGGGGAGGGGGGCCACCTACGAGCAGTACTTC.

V gene TRBV5-5 combines with J gene TRBJ1-2; 8 positions agree with TRBD1. The V segment lost 5 bases and the J segment 4 bases; nucleotides outside the gene matches: 10. The CDR3 contains 15 residues. CDR1 and CDR2 from the germline V gene are SGHKS and YYEKEE (reference sequence). The CDR3 DNA reads TGTGCCAGCAGTTCGACAGGGGTAGGGCGCTATGGCTACACCTTC. This gives the protein CASSSTGVGRYGYTF.

This clone was detected once. The chain joins TRBV5-1 to TRBJ2-3; D is possibly TRBD2 (6 bases). The V gene's germline CDR1 is SGHRS and CDR2 YFSETQ. The germline V and J ends were trimmed by 4 bases and 4 bases, with 13 bases remaining between them. This CDR3 has 14 amino acids. CDR3 coding DNA: TGCGCCAGCAGCACGACTAGTGGGGCAGATACGCAGTATTTT. As protein: CASSTTSGADTQYF.

V gene TRBV30 combines with J gene TRBJ2-7; TRBD1 matches at 8 bases. The CDR3 consists of 14 residues. The germline gives CDR1 GTSNPN, CDR2 SVGIG (reference sequence). Trimming took 5 bases from V and 6 from J; bases not matched to a gene: 12. The CDR3: CAWVGRTGSSEQYF. CDR3 bases: TGTGCCTGGGTGGGGAGGACAGGGAGTTCCGAGCAGTACTTC. Using reference TRBV30 and TRBJ2-7 for the parts outside the CDR3, the full variable domain is SQTIHQWPATLVQPVGSPLSLECTVEGTSNPNLYWYRQAAGRGLQLLFYSVGIGQISSEVPQNLSASRPQDRQFILSSKKLLLSDSGFYLCAWVGRTGSSEQYFGPGTRLTVT.

The CDR3 DNA sequence: TGTGCCAGCAGTTCAATTGCGAACATTCAGTACTTC. Its protein product is CASSSIANIQYF. The chain employs TRBV28 and TRBJ2-4, with unresolved D. Per germline, CDR1 MDHEN and CDR2 SYDVKM. V lost 4 bases and J lost 7, with 8 bases in between. This CDR3 has 12 residues. Supplemented by reference TRBV28 and TRBJ2-4, the full variable domain reads DVKVTQSSRYLVKRTGEKVFLECVQDMDHENMFWYRQDPGLGLRLIYFSYDVKMKEKGDIPEGYSVSREKKERFSLILESASTNQTSMYLCASSSIANIQYFGAGTRLSVL.

The chain joins TRBV7-8 to TRBJ2-7; 9 bases line up with TRBD2. V was clipped by 6 bases and J by 3 bases; unmatched bases: 6. CDR3 size: 14 residues. The germline V gene has CDR1 SGHVS and CDR2 FQNEAQ. The CDR3 DNA reads as TGTGCCAGCAGAGAAAATAGCGGGAGCTACGAGCAGTACTTC. Protein: CASRENSGSYEQYF.

The V and J genes are TRBV30 and TRBJ1-5; 9 nucleotides match TRBD1. Per the germline V gene, CDR1 is GTSNPN and CDR2 is SVGIG (reference sequence). CDR3 length: 13 amino acids. The V segment lost 5 bases and the J segment 1 base; nucleotides outside the gene matches: 0. CDR3 nucleotides: TGTGCCTGGGGGACAGGGAGCAATCAGCCCCAGCATTTT. Translated, it gives CAWGTGSNQPQHF.

V and J are TRBV28 and TRBJ1-4, with D uncertain. V was shortened by 3 bases and J by 7 bases, with 12 bases between the two germline ends. This CDR3 spans 14 amino acids. From germline, CDR1 is MDHEN and CDR2 SYDVKM. This chain's CDR3 is CASSLEGATEKLFF. The CDR3 DNA sequence: TGTGCCAGCAGTTTGGAGGGTGCCACTGAAAAACTGTTTTTT.

This chain joins TRBV29-1 and TRBJ1-1; 9 bases are shared with TRBD1. The CDR3 totals 14 residues. Germline-derived CDR1 and CDR2 are SQVTM and ANQGSEA. With V trimmed by 3 bases and J by 4 bases, 6 bases remained unmatched. The CDR3, as DNA: TGCAGCGTTGAGATGAGACAGGGGGTCACTGAAGCTTTCTTT. The encoded protein is CSVEMRQGVTEAFF.

This clone was seen just once. The chain has TRBV24-1 and TRBJ2-1, with a possible D match to TRBD1 (6 bases). The CDR3 contains 16 residues. V was shortened by 2 bases and J by 0 bases, with 10 bases between the two germline ends. Germline V gives CDR1 KGHDR, CDR2 SFDVKD. This CDR3 reads CATSDYRAGSYNEQFF. The CDR3 nucleotides are TGTGCCACCAGTGATTACAGGGCCGGCTCCTACAATGAGCAGTTCTTC.

This chain connects TRBV11-1 to TRBJ2-7, with D perhaps TRBD1 (6 bases). Germline V gene sequence: CDR1 SGHAT, CDR2 FQDESV (reference sequence). The V end lost 2 bases, the J end lost 1 base, and 9 bases lay between the germline ends. The CDR3 runs to 14 residues. The CDR3 loop is CASSLITGSYEQYF. CDR3 nucleotide sequence: TGTGCCAGCAGCTTAATAACAGGGTCCTACGAGCAGTACTTC.

The rearrangement uses TRBV20-1 and TRBJ1-2, with a tentative D call TRBD1 (6 bases). Germline V gives CDR1 DFQATT, CDR2 SNEGSKA (reference sequence). This CDR3 has 11 amino acids. Trimming pared 4 bases from V and 7 bases from J, leaving 10 bases between. The CDR3 nucleotides are TGCAGTGCTACAGGGGTTGGTGGCTACACCTTC. Its protein is CSATGVGGYTF.

The rearrangement joins TRBV11-1 to TRBJ1-2, with TRBD1 identical over 10 bases. Germline CDR1 reads SGHAT; CDR2 reads FQDESV (reference sequence). V shed 5 bases, J shed 5 bases, and the junction held 2 bases outside the gene matches. This CDR3 spans 13 amino acids. CDR3 sequence: CASSAGQGYGYTF. For the CDR3, the DNA is TGTGCCAGCAGCGCGGGACAGGGGTATGGCTACACCTTC.

By proportion, this clone is medium-sized (0.01 to 0.1%). Other DNA sequences from this sample encode an identical CDR3 as well. This chain links TRBV9 with TRBJ2-5; TRBD2 matches at 9 bases. This CDR3 region has 17 residues. CDR1 SGDLS and CDR2 YYNGEE come from the germline V gene. J was trimmed by 4 bases and V by 1 base; bases with no gene match: 11. CDR3 in amino acids: CASSVRAGGPLAETQYF. In DNA form, the CDR3 reads TGTGCCAGCAGCGTAAGGGCGGGAGGGCCTTTAGCAGAGACCCAGTACTTC.

The chain recombines TRBV13 with TRBJ2-7, with TRBD2 matching 10 bases. Per the germline V gene, CDR1 is PRHDT and CDR2 is FYEKMQ (reference sequence). Unmatched junction bases numbered 8, after V lost 5 bases and J lost 4 bases. CDR3 length equals 15 residues. The DNA of the CDR3 is TGTGCCAGCAGCGTAAGCGGGAGGGGGAGGTACGAGCAGTACTTC. Protein: CASSVSGRGRYEQYF. The full variable domain, in which reference TRBV13 and TRBJ2-7 provide the parts outside the CDR3, is AAGVIQSPRHLIKEKRETATLKCYPIPRHDTVYWYQQGPGQDPQFLISFYEKMQSDKGSIPDRFSAQQFSDYHSELNMSSLELGDSALYFCASSVSGRGRYEQYFGPGTRLTVT.

The V and J genes are TRBV5-1 and TRBJ1-1; the D is unclear. CDR3 length equals 15 residues. V lost 3 bases and J 3 bases, leaving 15 bases between the germline ends. The germline V gene has CDR1 SGHRS and CDR2 YFSETQ. CDR3: CASSSARTGYTEAFF. Here the CDR3 DNA reads TGCGCCAGCAGCTCAGCCAGGACGGGATACACTGAAGCTTTCTTT.

The V call is TRBV5-1, the J call TRBJ2-5; 10 nucleotides agree with TRBD2. The V gene's germline CDR1 is SGHRS and CDR2 YFSETQ. CDR3 length: 15 residues. V lost 0 bases, J lost 5 bases, and 4 bases stayed unmatched. The CDR3 DNA reads as TGCGCCAGCAGCTTGGGAGCGGGGGGGCGTGAGACCCAGTACTTC. This translates into CASSLGAGGRETQYF. Using reference TRBV5-1 and TRBJ2-5 for the parts outside the CDR3, the full variable domain is KAGVTQTPRYLIKTRGQQVTLSCSPISGHRSVSWYQQTPGQGLQFLFEYFSETQRNKGNFPGRFSGRQFSNSRSEMNVSTLELGDSALYLCASSLGAGGRETQYFGPGTRLLVL.

The chain uses TRBV28 and TRBJ2-3, with TRBD2 as a possible D gene (6 bases). CDR3 length equals 12 residues. Trimming shortened V by 3 bases and J by 11 bases, and 12 bases separated the two germline ends. CDR1 and CDR2 (germline): MDHEN, SYDVKM. Written as DNA, the CDR3 is TGTGCCAGCAGTTTCCCCAGGAGGGAGCAGTATTTT. Its protein product is CASSFPRREQYF.

This clone was seen a single time. The chain links TRBV4-2 to TRBJ2-5, with D perhaps TRBD1 (6 bases). Per germline, CDR1 LGHNA and CDR2 YNFKEQ. The germline V and J ends were trimmed by 3 bases and 5 bases, with 10 bases remaining between them. This CDR3 contains 13 residues. CDR3 coding DNA: TGTGCCAGCAGCCAGCAGGGGTCTGAGACCCAGTACTTC. As protein: CASSQQGSETQYF.

V gene TRBV5-1 combines with J gene TRBJ2-7, with D maybe TRBD1 (5 bases). Trimming took 4 bases from V and 7 from J, leaving 18 bases between them. Germline V gene data show CDR1 as SGHRS and CDR2 as YFSETQ. The CDR3 contains 14 residues. CDR3 sequence: CASSRQGREREQYF. For the CDR3, the DNA is TGCGCCAGCAGCAGGCAGGGCAGAGAGAGGGAGCAGTACTTC.

The rearrangement joins TRBV3-1 (or the pseudogene TRBV3-2) to TRBJ2-1, with 9 bases identical to TRBD2. The J segment lost 4 bases and the V segment lost 0 bases, leaving 4 bases of the junction unmatched. Germline V gene sequence: CDR1 LGHDT, CDR2 YNNKEL (reference sequence). There are 16 residues in the CDR3. Written as DNA, the CDR3 is TGTGCCAGCAGCCAAGAGCCCCTAGCGGGGTACAATGAGCAGTTCTTC. It translates to CASSQEPLAGYNEQFF.

The chain combines TRBV7-8 with TRBJ2-1, with 7 nucleotides matching TRBD1. V lost 5 bases to trimming and J lost 3 bases; unmatched junction nucleotides: 7. Germline V gene data show CDR1 as SGHVS and CDR2 as FQNEAQ. The CDR3 sequence is 15 residues long. CDR3 DNA sequence: TGTGCCAGCAGCCCCGGACAGGAGAGCTACAATGAGCAGTTCTTC. This encodes CASSPGQESYNEQFF. The full variable domain, with the rest looked up from reference TRBV7-8 and TRBJ2-1, is GAGVSQSPRYKVAKRGQDVALRCDPISGHVSLFWYQQALGQGPEFLTYFQNEAQLDKSGLPSDRFFAERPEGSVSTLKIQRTQQEDSAVYLCASSPGQESYNEQFFGPGTRLTVL.